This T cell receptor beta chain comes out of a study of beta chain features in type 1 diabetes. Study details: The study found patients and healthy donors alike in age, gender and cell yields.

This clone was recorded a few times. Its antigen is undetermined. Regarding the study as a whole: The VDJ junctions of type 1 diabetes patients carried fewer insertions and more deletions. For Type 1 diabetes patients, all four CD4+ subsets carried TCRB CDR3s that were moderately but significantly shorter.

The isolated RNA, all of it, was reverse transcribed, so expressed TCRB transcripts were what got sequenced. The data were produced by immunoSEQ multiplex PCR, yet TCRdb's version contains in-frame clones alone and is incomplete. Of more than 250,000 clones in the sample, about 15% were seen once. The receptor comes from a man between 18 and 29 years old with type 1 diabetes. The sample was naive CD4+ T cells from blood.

The CDR3 reads CASSLREGGTDTQYF. DNA of the CDR3: TGTGCCAGCAGCTTGAGAGAGGGGGGCACAGATACGCAGTATTTT. The chain joins TRBV5-4 to TRBJ2-3; D is possibly TRBD1 (6 bases). The CDR3 contains 15 residues. CDR1 is SGHNT, CDR2 YYREEE, per germline (reference sequence). V was pared by 1 base and J by 1 base, with 10 bases between.